This TCR beta chain originates from a study of blood T cell repertoires in COVID-19. About the research overall: Italy, Spain and the United States were the sources of the convalescent and acute COVID-19 samples.

In the original processing: Estimates of nucleated cell counts were drawn from the amplification of reference gene primers. Sequenced by immunoSEQ multiplex PCR; TCRdb stores in-frame clones only, minus some. V and J calls and clone size are as listed in that table; D and trimming were resolved from the DNA. The table records approximately 270,000 clones, around 83% of them present only once. This TCR came from a man of 80 years or more with acute or convalescent COVID-19. Sequencing was done on a sample of peripheral blood.

The CDR3 loop is CASSFGLAGGTGELFF. The CDR3 DNA follows: TGTGCCAGCAGTTTCGGACTAGCGGGGGGCACCGGGGAGCTGTTTTTT. The rearrangement uses TRBV7-6 and TRBJ2-2; 14 bases map to TRBD2. The CDR3 contains 16 residues. J gave up 4 bases and V 6 bases, and 4 bases lay outside the gene matches. The germline V gene has CDR1 SGHVS and CDR2 FNYEAQ. Drawing the rest from reference TRBV7-6 and TRBJ2-2, the complete variable domain is GAGVSQSPRYKVTKRGQDVALRCDPISGHVSLYWYRQALGQGPEFLTYFNYEAQQDKSGLPNDRFSAERPEGSISTLTIQRTEQRDSAMYRCASSFGLAGGTGELFFGEGSRLTVL.